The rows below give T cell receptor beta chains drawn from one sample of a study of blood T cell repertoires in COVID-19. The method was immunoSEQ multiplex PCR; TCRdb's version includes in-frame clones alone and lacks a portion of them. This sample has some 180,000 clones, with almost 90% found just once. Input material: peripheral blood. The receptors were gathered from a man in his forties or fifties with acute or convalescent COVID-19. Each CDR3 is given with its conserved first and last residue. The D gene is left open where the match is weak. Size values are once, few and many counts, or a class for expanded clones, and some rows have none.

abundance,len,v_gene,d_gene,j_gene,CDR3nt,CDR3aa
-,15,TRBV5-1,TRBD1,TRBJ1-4,TGCGCCAGCAGCAGGACAGGGGGCTTAGATGAAAAACTGTTTTTT,CASSRTGGLDEKLFF
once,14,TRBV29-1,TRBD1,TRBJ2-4,TGCAGCGTTATGACAGGGGCGGTTGTGGACATTCAGTACTTC,CSVMTGAVVDIQYF
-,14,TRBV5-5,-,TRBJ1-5,TGTGCCAGCAGCTTGAGGTGGGGAGAACAGCCCCAGCATTTT,CASSLRWGEQPQHF
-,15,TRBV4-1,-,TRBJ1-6,TGCGCCAGCAGCCAAGATGAGGGTTATAATTCACCCCTCCACTTT,CASSQDEGYNSPLHF
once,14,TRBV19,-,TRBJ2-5,TGTGCCAGTGGGCGACTGGGGAGCCAAGAGACCCAGTACTTC,CASGRLGSQETQYF
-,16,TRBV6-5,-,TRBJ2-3,TGTGCCAGCAGTTACTCGACTGGCGGCCTCACAGATACGCAGTATTTT,CASSYSTGGLTDTQYF
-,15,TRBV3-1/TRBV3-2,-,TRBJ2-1,TGTGCCAGCTCTGGGGCATCAGCGGGTAACAATGAGCAGTTCTTC,CASSGASAGNNEQFF
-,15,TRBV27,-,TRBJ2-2,TGTGCCAGCAGCCCCAGCGACCCTCGGACCGGGGAGCTGTTTTTT,CASSPSDPRTGELFF
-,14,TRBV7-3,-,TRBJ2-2,TGTGCCAGCAGCTTATTCCCTAACACCGGGGAGCTGTTTTTT,CASSLFPNTGELFF
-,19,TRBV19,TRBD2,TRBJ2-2,TGTGCCAGTAGTCTCGGACTAGCGGGAGGGCCGGGGAACACCGGGGAGCTGTTTTTT,CASSLGLAGGPGNTGELFF
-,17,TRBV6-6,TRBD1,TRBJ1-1,TGTGCCAGCAGTCCCCCCGGGACAGGGGGCATGAACACTGAAGCTTTCTTT,CASSPPGTGGMNTEAFF
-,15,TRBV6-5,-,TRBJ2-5,TGTGCCAGCAGTCCTCTACAGGTGCTCGTAGAGACCCAGTACTTC,CASSPLQVLVETQYF
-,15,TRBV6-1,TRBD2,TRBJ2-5,TGTGCCAGCAGTGAAGGTGGCGGGGGGTCAGAGACCCAGTACTTC,CASSEGGGGSETQYF
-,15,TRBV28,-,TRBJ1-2,TGTGCCAGCAGTCTTTACGCGGGACCGGGCTATGGCTACACCTTC,CASSLYAGPGYGYTF
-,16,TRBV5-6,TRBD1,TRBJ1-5,TGTGCCAGCAGCTTGGCGACAGGGTATAGCAATCAGCCCCAGCATTTT,CASSLATGYSNQPQHF
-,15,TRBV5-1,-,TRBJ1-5,TGCGCCAGCAGCTTCTCAGGGGCGAGCAATCAGCCCCAGCATTTT,CASSFSGASNQPQHF
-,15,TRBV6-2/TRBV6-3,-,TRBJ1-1,TGTGCCAGCAGTCCGGGACCGGGGAGGGTCACTGAAGCTTTCTTT,CASSPGPGRVTEAFF
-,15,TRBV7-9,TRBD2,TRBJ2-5,TGTGCCAGCAGCTTTGTGGGAGGGCCACAAGAGACCCAGTACTTC,CASSFVGGPQETQYF
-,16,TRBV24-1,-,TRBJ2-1,TGTGCCACCAGTAGCCGCAGGGCTAGCTCCTACAATGAGCAGTTCTTC,CATSSRRASSYNEQFF
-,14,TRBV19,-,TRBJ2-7,TGTGCCAGTAGTACCCGGGTGGCTAGTCACGAGCAGTACTTC,CASSTRVASHEQYF
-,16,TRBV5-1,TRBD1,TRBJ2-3,TGCGCCAGCAGCATCGGGACAGACCAAAGCACAGATACGCAGTATTTT,CASSIGTDQSTDTQYF
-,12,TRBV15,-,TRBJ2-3,TGTGCCACCAGCAGAATAGCAGACCAAAAGTATTTT,CATSRIADQKYF
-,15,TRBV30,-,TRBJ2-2,TGTGCCTGGGCGAGACGGGACTTGAACACCGGGGAGCTGTTTTTT,CAWARRDLNTGELFF
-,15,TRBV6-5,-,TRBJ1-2,TGTGCCAGCAGTCCCCGGGGGGGATGGAACTATGGCTACACCTTC,CASSPRGGWNYGYTF
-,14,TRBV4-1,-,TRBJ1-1,TGCGCCAGCAGCCAGAAACAGGGGAACACTGAAGCTTTCTTT,CASSQKQGNTEAFF
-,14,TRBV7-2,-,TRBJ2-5,TGTGCCAGCAGCTTATCCGGGAACCAAGAGACCCAGTACTTC,CASSLSGNQETQYF
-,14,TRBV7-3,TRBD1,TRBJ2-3,TGTGCCAGCAGCTTTAGGACAGGGACAGATACGCAGTATTTT,CASSFRTGTDTQYF
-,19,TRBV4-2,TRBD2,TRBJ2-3,TGTGCCAGCAGCAATCCCGGGACTAGCGGGAGGTGGAGCACAGATACGCAGTATTTT,CASSNPGTSGRWSTDTQYF
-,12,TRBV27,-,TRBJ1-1,TGTGCCATCCTACCAGGGAACACTGAAGCTTTCTTT,CAILPGNTEAFF
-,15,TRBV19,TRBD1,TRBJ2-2,TGTGCCAGTTTTGGCAGGGGGCTAAGGGCCGGGGAGCTGTTTTTT,CASFGRGLRAGELFF
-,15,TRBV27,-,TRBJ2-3,TGTGCCAGCAGTTCGAGGGACTTACGCACAGATACGCAGTATTTT,CASSSRDLRTDTQYF
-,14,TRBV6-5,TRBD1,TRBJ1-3,TGTGCCAGCAGTCGGGACAGCTCTGGAAACACCATATATTTT,CASSRDSSGNTIYF
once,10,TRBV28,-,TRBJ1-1,TGTGCCAGCACGGGGACTGAAGCTTTCTTT,CASTGTEAFF
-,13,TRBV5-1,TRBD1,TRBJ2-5,TGCGCCAGCAGTTGGGACAGGGTAGAGACCCAGTACTTC,CASSWDRVETQYF
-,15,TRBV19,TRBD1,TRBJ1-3,TGTGCCAGTAGTCGAAACCGGGACAGGGGAAACACCATATATTTT,CASSRNRDRGNTIYF
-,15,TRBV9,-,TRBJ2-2,TGTGCCAGCAGCGTAGGCAGGGTGGGCACCGGGGAGCTGTTTTTT,CASSVGRVGTGELFF
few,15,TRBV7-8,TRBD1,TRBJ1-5,TGTGCCAGCAGGGCAGCCGGGACAGCGGTGCGGCCCCAGCATTTT,CASRAAGTAVRPQHF
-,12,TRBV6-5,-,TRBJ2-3,TGTGCCAGCAGTTCGTCGGGAGATACGCAGTATTTT,CASSSSGDTQYF
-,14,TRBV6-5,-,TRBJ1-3,TGTGCCAGCAGACCTCCGACAGCTGGAAACACCATATATTTT,CASRPPTAGNTIYF
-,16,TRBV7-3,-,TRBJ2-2,TGTGCCAGCAGCTTACTGGGGGGGCGCAACACCGGGGAGCTGTTTTTT,CASSLLGGRNTGELFF
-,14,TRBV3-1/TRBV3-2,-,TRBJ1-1,TGTGCCAGCAAGAGGACAGTTAGAACCTCTGAAGCTTTCTTT,CASKRTVRTSEAFF
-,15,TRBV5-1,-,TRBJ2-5,TGCGCCAGCAACGACGCGACAGCAGCCCAAGAGACCCAGTACTTC,CASNDATAAQETQYF
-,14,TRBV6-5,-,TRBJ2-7,TGTGCCAGTGTAAGGTCTGGAGGGTCCTACGAGCAGTACTTC,CASVRSGGSYEQYF
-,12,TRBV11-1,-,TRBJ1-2,TGTGCCAGCAGCTTAGAGGGGAATGGCTACACCTTC,CASSLEGNGYTF
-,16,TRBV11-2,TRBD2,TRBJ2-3,TGTGCCAGCAGCCTCCAGAGCGGGAGTTCCACAGATACGCAGTATTTT,CASSLQSGSSTDTQYF